The 5 T cell receptor beta chains below all came from one sample that was sequenced in a study of blood T cell repertoires in COVID-19 (dated by TCRdb to the early 2020s). The method was the immunoSEQ multiplex PCR assay. TCRdb re-hosts the immuneACCESS table, in-frame sequences only. Its copies lack some clones; in the studies checked, an unresolved V gene accounts for under half of them, and the cause for the rest is not known. This sample is represented by roughly 280,000 clones; about 90% of them were singletons. Of the sample, 4.1% falls within the top ten clones. The sequencing sample was made of PBMCs or T cells enriched from blood (not recorded which). These receptors were collected from a woman in her twenties or thirties with acute COVID-19.

This clone was seen a few times. The CDR3 nucleotides are TGTGCCAGCAGGTCGACAGGGGGCGTCTATGGCTACACCTTC. It yields the protein CASRSTGGVYGYTF. The chain recombines TRBV27 with TRBJ1-2, with 10 positions matching TRBD1. Germline lookup yields CDR1 MNHEY and CDR2 SMNVEV (reference sequence). V was pared by 6 bases and J by 4 bases, with 5 bases of the junction left unmatched. The CDR3 has 14 residues.

This chain connects TRBV27 to TRBJ2-7, with TRBD1 identical over 9 bases. The V segment lost 8 bases and the J segment 3 bases; nucleotides outside the gene matches: 11. Per germline, CDR1 MNHEY and CDR2 SMNVEV (reference sequence). CDR3 length equals 15 residues. The CDR3 spells CASSASGTGHYEQYF. The CDR3 DNA reads as TGTGCCAGCTCAGCTTCCGGGACAGGGCACTACGAGCAGTACTTC.

V is TRBV19 and J is TRBJ2-1, with TRBD1 matching 9 bases. CDR1 and CDR2 (germline): LNHDA, SQIVND (reference sequence). With V trimmed by 4 bases and J by 8 bases, 12 bases remained unmatched. The CDR3 is 16 amino acids. The CDR3 loop reads CASSTSRDRVNYEQFF. Here the CDR3 DNA reads TGTGCCAGTAGTACATCCCGGGACAGGGTAAATTATGAGCAGTTCTTC.

This clone was observed once. J is TRBJ1-6 and V is TRBV6-5; TRBD1 might be the D (6 bases). Germline loops: CDR1 MNHEY, CDR2 SVGAGI. This CDR3 comprises 16 residues. V was trimmed by 0 bases and J by 10 bases, leaving 16 bases between them. The CDR3 DNA reads TGTGCCAGCAGTTACTCCCCCCGGGGCAGGGGCTCACCCCTCCACTTT. It is translated as CASSYSPRGRGSPLHF.

The rearrangement links TRBV10-1 to TRBJ2-1, with 9 positions matching TRBD1. The length of the CDR3 is 15 residues. Germline-derived CDR1 and CDR2 are WNHNN and SYGVQD (reference sequence). Trimming at V came to 4 bases and at J to 2 bases, leaving 3 bases not matched to a gene. CDR3 sequence reads: CASSGTGDPYNEQFF. CDR3 sequence (DNA): TGCGCCAGCAGTGGGACAGGGGACCCCTACAATGAGCAGTTCTTC.